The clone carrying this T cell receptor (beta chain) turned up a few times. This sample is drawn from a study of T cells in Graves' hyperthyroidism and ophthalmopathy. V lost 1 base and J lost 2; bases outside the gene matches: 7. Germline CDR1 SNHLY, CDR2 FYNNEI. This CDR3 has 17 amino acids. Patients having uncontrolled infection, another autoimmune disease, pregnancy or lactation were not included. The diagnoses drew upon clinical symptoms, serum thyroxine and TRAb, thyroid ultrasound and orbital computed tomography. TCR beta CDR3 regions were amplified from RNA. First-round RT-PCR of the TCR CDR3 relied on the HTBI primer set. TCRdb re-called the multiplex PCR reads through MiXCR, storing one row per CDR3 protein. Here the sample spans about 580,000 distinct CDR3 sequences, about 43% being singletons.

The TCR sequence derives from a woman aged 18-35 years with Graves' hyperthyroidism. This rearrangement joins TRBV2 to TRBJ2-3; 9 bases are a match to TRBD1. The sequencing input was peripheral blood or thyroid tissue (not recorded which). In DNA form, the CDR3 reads TGTGCCAGCAGTGAAGACCGGGACAGGGCCTCCACAGATACGCAGTATTTT. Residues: CASSEDRDRASTDTQYF.